Following are 25 T cell receptor beta chains from one sample sequenced in a study of shared clonotypes between healthy human individuals (TCRdb year 2020). Receptor amplification or capture employed the immunoSEQ multiplex PCR assay. TCRdb limited this immuneACCESS table to in-frame rearrangements with V and J called. A share of clones is missing; checked studies link under half to unresolved V genes, and the rest is unexplained. Across this sample there are about 2.3 million clones, with less than 95% seen only once. The biggest ten clones account for around 0.35% of the sample. Sequencing was carried out using naive CD4+ T cells from PBMCs. The sample's cell subset or site, from its label and the paper: CD45RA+ positively selected. All receptors derive from a man between 18 and 35 years old in good health. Some clones in this sample may be carry-over from other donors' samples.

The CDR3 region has the DNA TGTGCCAGCAGTCCGACAGGGGAGAGTAGTCAGCCCCAGCATTTT. Translated, it gives CASSPTGESSQPQHF. The chain combines TRBV6-5 with TRBJ1-5; the match to TRBD1 covers 8 bases. The CDR3 covers 15 residues. With 5 bases clipped from V and 6 bases from J, the junction kept 9 bases outside the gene matches. Germline CDR1 and CDR2: MNHEY and SVGAGI.

This clone was counted a single time. The chain joins TRBV6-5 to TRBJ1-3; D gene unclear. Germline-derived CDR1 and CDR2 are MNHEY and SVGAGI. V gave up 2 bases and J gave up 1 base, with 9 bases separating them. The CDR3 is 15 residues long. CDR3 nucleotides: TGTGCCAGCAGTTACACGGGGAAGTCTGGAAACACCATATATTTT. Encoded protein: CASSYTGKSGNTIYF.

V gene TRBV5-1 combines with J gene TRBJ1-2; 7 bases map to TRBD1. CDR3 size: 16 residues. V dropped 4 bases and J dropped 0; count of bases not matched to a gene: 9. Germline lookup yields CDR1 SGHRS and CDR2 YFSETQ. CDR3 protein: CASSGRDSGANYGYTF. The CDR3 DNA follows: TGCGCCAGCAGCGGCCGGGACAGCGGAGCTAACTATGGCTACACCTTC.

The rearrangement joins TRBV27 to TRBJ2-1; D is undetermined. The CDR3 is 16 amino acids. With 0 bases removed from V and 2 bases from J, the gap between germline ends came to 11 bases. The germline V gene encodes CDR1 MNHEY and CDR2 SMNVEV (reference sequence). This CDR3 reads CASSLSLQFPYNEQFF. The CDR3 DNA reads TGTGCCAGCAGTTTATCCCTACAGTTTCCCTACAATGAGCAGTTCTTC.

The V gene is TRBV7-2, the J gene TRBJ1-1; 8 nucleotides agree with TRBD1. This CDR3 comprises 14 residues. Per the germline V gene, CDR1 is SGHTA and CDR2 is FQGNSA. With V trimmed by 3 bases and J by 9 bases, 9 bases remained unmatched. The CDR3 sequence: CASSLDRAAYQAFF. CDR3 sequence (DNA): TGTGCCAGCAGCTTGGACAGGGCAGCTTACCAAGCTTTCTTT.

The chain links TRBV6-5 to TRBJ2-5; the D call may be TRBD1 or TRBD2 (5 bases each). The CDR3 runs to 14 residues. Germline CDR1 and CDR2: MNHEY and SVGAGI. V was shortened by 2 bases and J by 5 bases, with 12 bases between the two germline ends. In DNA, the CDR3 is TGTGCCAGCAGTTACGGGGCGGGCCGGGAGACCCAGTACTTC. Amino acids: CASSYGAGRETQYF.

The chain's CDR3 is CASSLSATGIGYTF. CDR3 nucleotide sequence: TGCGCCAGCAGCTTGTCTGCGACAGGGATTGGCTACACCTTC. The V gene is TRBV5-1, the J gene TRBJ1-2; 7 nucleotides match TRBD1. Germline CDR1 is SGHRS and CDR2 is YFSETQ. The V gene end was trimmed by 1 base and the J gene end by 7 bases; junction bases not matched to a gene: 7. The CDR3 contains 14 residues.

The count of this clone is one. V usage is TRBV6-1 and J usage is TRBJ1-2; no definite D call. Germline CDR1 and CDR2: MNHNS and SASEGT. V was pared by 7 bases and J by 0 bases, with 15 bases between. The CDR3 extends over 15 amino acids. CDR3 sequence: CASTQSPRSNYGYTF. DNA for the CDR3: TGTGCCAGCACCCAGAGCCCCCGTTCTAACTATGGCTACACCTTC.

In DNA, the CDR3 is TGTGCCAGTAACACGGCGAGTCCATACTATGGCTACACCTTC. Translated, it gives CASNTASPYYGYTF. The rearrangement uses TRBV19 and TRBJ1-2; D remains ambiguous. Trimming stripped 7 bases from V and 3 bases from J, with 15 bases between. Per the germline V gene, CDR1 is LNHDA and CDR2 is SQIVND (reference sequence). There are 14 residues in the CDR3.

This clone has just one count. J is TRBJ1-2 and V is TRBV11-2, with D tentatively TRBD1 (5 bases). V gave up 0 bases and J gave up 4 bases, with 12 bases separating them. The V gene's germline CDR1 is SGHAT and CDR2 FQNNGV. The length of the CDR3 is 15 residues. CDR3 sequence reads: CASSLDITGPYGYTF. For the CDR3, the DNA is TGTGCCAGCAGCTTAGATATCACAGGCCCCTATGGCTACACCTTC.

The chain links TRBV5-1 to TRBJ2-7, with a possible D match to TRBD1 (5 bases). The V gene's germline CDR1 is SGHRS and CDR2 YFSETQ. Trimming pared 0 bases from V and 0 bases from J, leaving 28 bases between. The CDR3 consists of 21 residues. The CDR3: CASSLVVGNYMGPKSSYEQYF. CDR3 in DNA: TGCGCCAGCAGCTTGGTTGTTGGAAACTATATGGGGCCTAAAAGCTCCTACGAGCAGTACTTC.

This chain joins TRBV28 and TRBJ1-2, with D uncertain. CDR1 is MDHEN, CDR2 SYDVKM, per germline. The CDR3 extends over 13 amino acids. Trimming left V 4 bases short and J 4 bases short, with 10 bases between. CDR3 nucleotide sequence: TGTGCCAGCAGTTCCTCAGCGTTCTATGGCTACACCTTC. Encoded protein: CASSSSAFYGYTF.

The gene calls are TRBV19 and TRBJ1-1; the D is unclear. Trimming removed 5 bases from V and 0 bases from J, with 22 bases in between. The V gene's germline CDR1 is LNHDA and CDR2 SQIVND (reference sequence). The CDR3 length is 18 residues. This CDR3 is CASSGRRGSASLNTEAFF. The CDR3, as DNA: TGTGCCAGTAGTGGCAGGCGGGGTTCGGCGTCCCTGAACACTGAAGCTTTCTTT.

The chain employs TRBV2 and TRBJ2-5; D is possibly TRBD1 (5 bases). CDR3 size: 13 residues. Trimming stripped 5 bases from V and 4 bases from J, with 11 bases between. Germline CDR1 is SNHLY and CDR2 is FYNNEI. This CDR3 is CASSTSQGETQYF. CDR3 in DNA: TGTGCCAGCAGTACCAGTCAGGGAGAGACCCAGTACTTC.

The J gene is TRBJ2-7, the V gene TRBV4-3, with D unclear. Per the germline V gene, CDR1 is LGHNA and CDR2 is YSLEER. V lost 3 bases and J lost 2, with 5 bases in between. This CDR3 contains 12 residues. CDR3 sequence: CASSHTPYEQYF. The CDR3 nucleotides read TGCGCCAGCAGCCACACCCCCTACGAGCAGTACTTC.

J is TRBJ2-7 and V is TRBV2, with D maybe TRBD2 (5 bases). Per the germline V gene, CDR1 is SNHLY and CDR2 is FYNNEI. The CDR3 extends over 14 amino acids. V was pared by 6 bases and J by 2 bases, with 14 bases between. CDR3 sequence reads: CASRGVSSAYEQYF. The CDR3 region has the DNA TGTGCCAGCAGGGGAGTCAGTAGCGCCTACGAGCAGTACTTC.

The rearrangement joins TRBV7-9 to TRBJ2-5, with 7 bases identical to TRBD1. V dropped 5 bases and J dropped 7; count of bases not matched to a gene: 16. Germline V gene lookup returns CDR1 SEHNR and CDR2 FQNEAQ (reference sequence). The CDR3 is 16 amino acids. The CDR3 region has the DNA TGTGCCAGCAGCAGAGAGTTTGGCGGACAGGATGGGACCCAGTACTTC. It is translated as CASSREFGGQDGTQYF.

The gene calls are TRBV2 and TRBJ2-1, with D possibly TRBD2 on 5 matching bases. Germline V CDR1 and CDR2: SNHLY, FYNNEI. The CDR3 extends over 13 amino acids. Trimming took off 7 bases at V and 2 bases at J, with 9 bases between the two ends. Written as DNA, the CDR3 is TGTGCCAGCAAGGAGGAAACCTACAATGAGCAGTTCTTC. Encoded protein: CASKEETYNEQFF.

The chain carries TRBV28 and TRBJ2-2, with a possible D match to TRBD2 (6 bases). CDR1 is MDHEN and CDR2 is SYDVKM in the germline V gene. CDR3 length: 14 residues. Trimming removed 7 bases from V and 4 bases from J, with 13 bases in between. CDR3 residues: CASTPRDVTGELFF. The CDR3 bases are TGTGCCAGCACCCCGCGGGATGTCACCGGGGAGCTGTTTTTT.

The V gene is TRBV27, the J gene TRBJ2-2, with a weak D call TRBD2 (5 bases). This CDR3 is built from 16 residues. Trimming removed 4 bases from V and 0 bases from J, with 12 bases in between. CDR1 is MNHEY and CDR2 is SMNVEV in the germline V gene (reference sequence). CDR3 DNA sequence: TGTGCCAGCAGTTACGGACGGGGATCGAACACCGGGGAGCTGTTTTTT. Its protein is CASSYGRGSNTGELFF.

V gene TRBV6-4 combines with J gene TRBJ2-1; 8 nucleotides line up with TRBD2. The CDR3 runs 13 residues. V lost 6 bases, J lost 10 bases, and 8 bases stayed unmatched. Looked up from germline, CDR1 is MRHNA and CDR2 is SNTAGT. CDR3 protein: CASSSKGGGEQFF. As DNA, the CDR3 is TGTGCCAGCAGCTCAAAAGGCGGGGGGGAGCAGTTCTTC.

The genes are TRBV4-3 and TRBJ1-3, with a possible D match to TRBD1 (5 bases). Trimming removed 0 bases from V and 3 bases from J, with 12 bases in between. The length of the CDR3 is 16 residues. Germline lookup yields CDR1 LGHNA and CDR2 YSLEER. The DNA of the CDR3 is TGCGCCAGCAGCCAAGAGGGGCAAAGCCTTGGAAACACCATATATTTT. As protein: CASSQEGQSLGNTIYF.

Worth noting for this clone: Other DNA sequences in the sample encode the same CDR3. This chain uses TRBV28 with TRBJ2-5; D remains unclear. This CDR3 comprises 12 residues. Trimming removed 6 bases at V and 2 bases at J, with 7 bases between. The V gene's germline CDR1 is MDHEN and CDR2 SYDVKM. CDR3 residues: CASRRAQETQYF. In DNA form, the CDR3 reads TGTGCCAGCAGACGAGCTCAAGAGACCCAGTACTTC.

The rearrangement links TRBV4-1 to TRBJ2-3; D could derive from TRBD1 or TRBD2 (5 bases each). The V gene's germline CDR1 is MGHRA and CDR2 YSYEKL. V was shortened by 1 base and J by 4 bases, with 18 bases between the two germline ends. CDR3 length: 17 amino acids. CDR3 bases: TGCGCCAGCAGCCAAGCCGACCTTAGGCTGGGGGCAGATACGCAGTATTTT. It translates to CASSQADLRLGADTQYF.

The chain links TRBV7-2 to TRBJ2-1; TRBD2 matches at 11 bases. Losses at the gene ends were 5 bases for V and 3 bases for J; bases not matched to a gene: 3. CDR3 length: 15 residues. Per germline, CDR1 SGHTA and CDR2 FQGNSA. The CDR3 bases are TGTGCCAGCAGCATACTAGCGGGAGTCTACAATGAGCAGTTCTTC. Its translation: CASSILAGVYNEQFF.